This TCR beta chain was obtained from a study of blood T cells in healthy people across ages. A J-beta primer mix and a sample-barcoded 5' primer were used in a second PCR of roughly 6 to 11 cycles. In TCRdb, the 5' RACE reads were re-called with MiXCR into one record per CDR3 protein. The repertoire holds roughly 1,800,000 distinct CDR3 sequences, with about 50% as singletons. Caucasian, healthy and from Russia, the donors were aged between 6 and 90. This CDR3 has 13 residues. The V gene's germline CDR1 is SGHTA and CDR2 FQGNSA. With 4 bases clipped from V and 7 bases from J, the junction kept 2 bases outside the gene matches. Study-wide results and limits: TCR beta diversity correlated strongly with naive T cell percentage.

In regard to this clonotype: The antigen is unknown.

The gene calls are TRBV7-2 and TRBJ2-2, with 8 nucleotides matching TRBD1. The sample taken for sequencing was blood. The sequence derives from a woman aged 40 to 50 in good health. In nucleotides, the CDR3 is TGTGCCAGCAGCTGGACAGGGAACGGGGAGCTGTTTTTT. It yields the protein CASSWTGNGELFF. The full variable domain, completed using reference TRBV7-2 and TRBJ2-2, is GAGVSQSPSNKVTEKGKDVELRCDPISGHTALYWYRQSLGQGLEFLIYFQGNSAPDKSGLPSDRFSAERTGGSVSTLTIQRTQQEDSAVYLCASSWTGNGELFFGEGSRLTVL.